This entry concerns a single T cell receptor (beta chain). The data are from a study of CD8 T cells in Susac syndrome. Germline V gives CDR1 MNHEY, CDR2 SVGEGT. V lost 2 bases, J lost 5 bases, and 6 bases stayed unmatched. The CDR3 is made up of 16 amino acids. Random-hexamer reverse transcription was applied to roughly 0.5 to 1 ug RNA. TCRdb called the immunoSEQ multiplex PCR reads again in MiXCR, with one record for every CDR3 protein. The repertoire includes a few hundred thousand distinct CDR3 sequences, under 95% of them detected once, and about 0.07% sits in the top ten. The sequenced sample was CD4+ T cells from PBMCs. The sequence derives from a human donor with multiple sclerosis. The rearrangement joins TRBV6-2 or TRBV6-3 to TRBJ2-6; 7 bases agree with TRBD2. Here the CDR3 reads CASSYRSGARANVLTF. The CDR3 DNA follows: TGTGCCAGCAGTTACAGGAGCGGGGCTCGGGCCAACGTCCTGACTTTC.